This paragraph covers one T cell receptor beta chain sequence. This clonotype occurred many times. What antigen it recognizes has not been identified. No much larger clonotype is one base removed from it; base qualities were not supplied. In light of the paper, this sample's treatment or condition label describes: allogeneic hematopoietic cell transplantation with graft depleted of TCRalphabeta T cells and CD19 B cells. TCRalphabeta/CD19-depleted allogeneic hematopoietic cell grafts were given to the transplant recipients, all of whom were children. These data belong to a study of T-cell reconstitution after alpha-beta-depleted transplantation in children (dated by TCRdb to the mid-2010s). Background on the whole study: Using TCR repertoire profiling, the study quantitatively followed how T-cell immune reconstitution unfolded in children after TCRalphabeta/CD19-depleted allogeneic hematopoietic cell transplantation. Here is what the overall study found, with its caveats: The apparently early recovery of alphabetaT-cell counts about two months after transplant reportedly depended on only several hundred rapidly expanded clones that came from non-depleted graft cells. In some patients, the high TCRbeta diversity seen at day 60 was put down to recipient T cells and intrathymic progenitors that had survived conditioning. Over subsequent months, a decline in hyperexpanded clone frequencies was noted, and after one year, T-cell counts and TCRbeta diversity were mostly ascribed to newly produced T cells.

The library was prepared using PCR. The data were produced on an Illumina HiSeq 2500. To normalize quantification of the TCRbeta repertoire, the TCR libraries were built with molecular barcoding that relied on unique molecular identifiers. TCRdb reanalyzed the raw reads on its own, using fastp at Q25 for trimming and MiXCR for clone calling, and kept in-frame beta chains. Identical CDR3 proteins give one entry, which carries the most common genes and DNA. Here the sample has a few hundred thousand distinct CDR3 sequences; more than 9% occur a single time. Clones ranked in the top ten supply around 22% of the sample. The germline V gene yields ENHRY for CDR1 and SYGVKD for CDR2. At the junction V is shortened by 2 bases and J by 5 bases, with 13 bases in between. The cysteine opens and the phenylalanine closes a CDR3 of 14 amino acids. The DNA shown is the 42-base CDR3, in frame from base 1.

Recombination joined TRBV10-3 with TRBJ2-7; the best D guess is TRBD2, with 6 bases matching. This material consisted of peripheral blood, taken 180 days after TCRalphabeta/CD19-depleted stem cell transplant. The sequence came from a male patient aged 2-15 years who had a stem cell transplant for chronic granulomatous disease, so the T cells may come from the graft donor. The nucleotide sequence reads as follows: TGTGCCATCAGTGAGAGGAGGGAAGGAAACGAGCAGTACTTC. This translates into CAISERREGNEQYF.